Presented here are 29 T cell receptor beta chains from one specimen sequenced in a study of radiotherapy plus CTLA-4 blockade in lung cancer. Only in-frame clones appear in the TCRdb table, and some are missing; sequencing was by immunoSEQ multiplex PCR. Of more than 95,000 clones detected, approximately 75% appear once; the ten largest clones hold roughly 3.1%. Specimen: peripheral blood, collected from a patient treated with radiotherapy plus ipilimumab. Receptors were obtained from a human donor with non-small cell lung cancer who had a partial response to radiotherapy plus ipilimumab. Some clones in this sample may be carry-over from other donors' samples.

Of note for this clone: The DNA is left out, because the CDR3 cannot be placed on it with certainty; the CDR3 is given as TCRdb lists it. V usage is TRBV5-1 and J usage is TRBJ1-6. Ends included, the CDR3 has 16 residues. The germline V gene has CDR1 SGHRS and CDR2 YFSETQ. This CDR3 is CASSILVSSYNSPLHF.

This chain uses TRBV11-2 with TRBJ2-5; 10 nucleotides match TRBD2. The CDR3 extends over 14 amino acids. CDR1 SGHAT and CDR2 FQNNGV come from the germline V gene. V trimming: 5 bases; J trimming: 5 bases; junction bases outside the gene matches: 5. The CDR3 loop reads CASSMGLARETQYF. For the CDR3, the DNA is TGTGCCAGCAGCATGGGACTAGCGAGGGAGACCCAGTACTTC.

This chain uses TRBV9 with TRBJ1-1, with TRBD1 matching over 8 bases. CDR1 and CDR2 (germline): SGDLS, YYNGEE. The V gene end was trimmed by 4 bases and the J gene end by 6 bases; junction bases not matched to a gene: 8. The CDR3 length is 14 residues. The CDR3 loop is CASSPLTGASEAFF. The CDR3 DNA sequence: TGTGCCAGCAGCCCCTTGACAGGGGCTTCTGAAGCTTTCTTT.

This chain connects TRBV11-2 to TRBJ2-1; 8 bases align to TRBD2. J gave up 7 bases and V 3 bases, and 5 bases lay outside the gene matches. The length of the CDR3 is 14 residues. The germline gives CDR1 SGHAT, CDR2 FQNNGV. The CDR3 DNA follows: TGTGCCAGCAGCTTTAACAGCGGGGGTAATGAGCAGTTCTTC. Its translation is CASSFNSGGNEQFF.

The CDR3 sequence: CASSAYLDAYEQYF. CDR3 nucleotides: TGTGCCAGCAGTGCGTACCTAGATGCGTACGAGCAGTACTTC. V gene TRBV6-1 combines with J gene TRBJ2-7; D gene uncertain. Germline-derived CDR1 and CDR2 are MNHNS and SASEGT. V lost 4 bases, J lost 4 bases, and 14 bases lay in between. CDR3 length: 14 amino acids.

V gene TRBV11-3 combines with J gene TRBJ2-5; D might be TRBD2 (7 bases). The ends were cut back, 6 bases at V and 2 bases at J, with 16 bases in the middle. Looked up from germline, CDR1 is SGHNT and CDR2 is YENEEA. The CDR3 consists of 15 residues. CDR3 protein: CASRDGGGGQETQYF. The CDR3, as DNA: TGTGCCAGCAGAGACGGGGGAGGGGGGCAAGAGACCCAGTACTTC.

The chain recombines TRBV28 with TRBJ2-1, with 15 bases lining up with TRBD2. Per the germline V gene, CDR1 is MDHEN and CDR2 is SYDVKM. The ends lost 4 bases at V and 5 bases at J; junction bases unmatched: 18. The CDR3 extends over 21 amino acids. The chain's CDR3 is CASSSTPPGLAGGSRDNEQFF. The CDR3 bases are TGTGCCAGCAGTTCCACCCCGCCAGGACTAGCGGGAGGGTCTCGGGACAATGAGCAGTTCTTC.

The rearrangement uses TRBV11-2 and TRBJ2-2, with TRBD1 matching 7 bases. Per germline, CDR1 SGHAT and CDR2 FQNNGV. With 5 bases clipped from V and 6 bases from J, the junction kept 9 bases outside the gene matches. The CDR3 is 15 amino acids. In DNA, the CDR3 is TGTGCCAGCAGCCGAATTACAGGGGCCCCCGGGGAGCTGTTTTTT. Protein sequence: CASSRITGAPGELFF.

This clone was observed a single time. The rearrangement uses TRBV30 and TRBJ1-5; D remains ambiguous. The germline gives CDR1 GTSNPN, CDR2 SVGIG (reference sequence). V was cut by 0 bases and J by 0 bases, with 6 bases left in between. This CDR3 comprises 14 residues. The CDR3 reads CAWSVLNSNQPQHF. In DNA, the CDR3 is TGTGCCTGGAGTGTACTGAATAGCAATCAGCCCCAGCATTTT. Combining the CDR3 with reference TRBV30 and TRBJ1-5 gives the whole variable domain SQTIHQWPATLVQPVGSPLSLECTVEGTSNPNLYWYRQAAGRGLQLLFYSVGIGQISSEVPQNLSASRPQDRQFILSSKKLLLSDSGFYLCAWSVLNSNQPQHFGDGTRLSIL.

The genes are TRBV6-1 and TRBJ2-1, with TRBD1 matching 8 bases. The CDR3 extends over 15 amino acids. Per the germline V gene, CDR1 is MNHNS and CDR2 is SASEGT. Trimming took 4 bases from V and 7 from J; bases not matched to a gene: 9. The CDR3 bases are TGTGCCAGCAGTGTCCTTGGACAGGGTAGAAATGAGCAGTTCTTC. Protein sequence: CASSVLGQGRNEQFF.

The chain employs TRBV19 and TRBJ2-2; 7 nucleotides line up with TRBD1. The V and J ends lost 5 bases and 6 bases, in that order; junction bases with no gene match: 9. The CDR3 length is 15 residues. Looked up from germline, CDR1 is LNHDA and CDR2 is SQIVND (reference sequence). CDR3 residues: CASSPQLTGSGELFF. CDR3 bases: TGTGCCAGTAGTCCCCAACTGACAGGGTCCGGGGAGCTGTTTTTT.

This chain uses TRBV2 with TRBJ2-2, with TRBD1 as a possible D gene (5 bases). The length of the CDR3 is 14 residues. The V end lost 3 bases, the J end lost 1 base, and 6 bases lay between the germline ends. CDR1 is SNHLY and CDR2 is FYNNEI in the germline V gene. The CDR3: CASSEQGNTGELFF. CDR3 coding DNA: TGTGCCAGCAGTGAGCAGGGGAACACCGGGGAGCTGTTTTTT.

The chain carries TRBV5-6 and TRBJ1-6, with 9 nucleotides matching TRBD1. Losses at the gene ends were 1 base for V and 10 bases for J; bases not matched to a gene: 6. Germline CDR1 SGHDT, CDR2 YYEEEE. CDR3 length equals 15 residues. The CDR3 DNA reads as TGTGCCAGCAGCTTGATAACAGGGGGCTACTCACCCCTCCACTTT. Encoded protein: CASSLITGGYSPLHF.

V and J are TRBV7-6 and TRBJ1-2; maybe TRBD1 (6 bases). The CDR3 consists of 14 residues. V was pared by 0 bases and J by 7 bases, with 12 bases between. Germline V CDR1 and CDR2: SGHVS, FNYEAQ. CDR3 loop: CASSLAGGEGGYTF. The CDR3, as DNA: TGTGCCAGCAGCTTAGCAGGGGGGGAAGGTGGCTACACCTTC. Together with reference TRBV7-6 and TRBJ1-2, the CDR3 gives the full variable domain: GAGVSQSPRYKVTKRGQDVALRCDPISGHVSLYWYRQALGQGPEFLTYFNYEAQQDKSGLPNDRFSAERPEGSISTLTIQRTEQRDSAMYRCASSLAGGEGGYTFGSGTRLTVV.

CDR3 amino acids: CAWMGGVHEQFF. DNA for the CDR3: TGTGCCTGGATGGGGGGGGTGCATGAGCAGTTCTTC. The chain joins TRBV30 to TRBJ2-1; TRBD2 agrees at 7 bases. This CDR3 spans 12 amino acids. CDR1 and CDR2 from the germline V gene are GTSNPN and SVGIG (reference sequence). With V trimmed by 4 bases and J by 8 bases, 5 bases remained unmatched. Complete variable domain (other parts from reference TRBV30 and TRBJ2-1): SQTIHQWPATLVQPVGSPLSLECTVEGTSNPNLYWYRQAAGRGLQLLFYSVGIGQISSEVPQNLSASRPQDRQFILSSKKLLLSDSGFYLCAWMGGVHEQFFGPGTRLTVL.

The gene calls are TRBV19 and TRBJ2-5; no firm D call. V was trimmed by 5 bases and J by 3 bases, leaving 10 bases between them. CDR1 LNHDA and CDR2 SQIVND come from the germline V gene (reference sequence). The CDR3 runs 13 residues. The CDR3 protein is CASSLRQKETQYF. The CDR3 DNA is TGTGCCAGTAGTTTGCGGCAGAAAGAGACCCAGTACTTC.

The genes are TRBV19 and TRBJ2-7; D remains ambiguous. The CDR3 totals 16 residues. Germline V lookup: CDR1 LNHDA, CDR2 SQIVND (reference sequence). V gave up 3 bases and J gave up 1 base, with 16 bases separating them. The CDR3 coding sequence is TGTGCCAGTAGTATCGAGGTTTCTTCAGCTTCCTACGAGCAGTACTTC. Protein product: CASSIEVSSASYEQYF.

V is TRBV6-1 and J is TRBJ1-4, with D possibly matching TRBD1 (5 bases). Germline V CDR1 and CDR2: MNHNS, SASEGT. The CDR3 extends over 13 amino acids. The ends were cut back, 8 bases at V and 7 bases at J, with 14 bases in the middle. As DNA, the CDR3 is TGTGCCAGCGACGGGGGAGGAGGTGAAAAACTGTTTTTT. Translated: CASDGGGGEKLFF.

The chain couples TRBV2 to TRBJ1-5; the match to TRBD1 covers 8 bases. Germline values: CDR1 SNHLY, CDR2 FYNNEI. V was pared by 0 bases and J by 1 base, with 11 bases of the junction left unmatched. This CDR3 is built from 19 residues. CDR3 loop: CASSEAPGGRGLSNQPQHF. CDR3 bases: TGTGCCAGCAGTGAAGCCCCGGGCGGCAGGGGGCTAAGCAATCAGCCCCAGCATTTT.

The J gene is TRBJ1-1, the V gene TRBV5-5, with D uncertain. Trimming cost V 4 bases and J 4 bases, with 14 bases left between them. The CDR3 runs to 14 residues. The germline CDR1 and CDR2 sequences are SGHKS and YYEKEE (reference sequence). The CDR3 region is CASSAGHVGTEAFF. The CDR3 DNA is TGTGCCAGCAGCGCGGGTCATGTAGGCACTGAAGCTTTCTTT. The variable domain in full, completed from reference TRBV5-5 and TRBJ1-1, reads DAGVTQSPTHLIKTRGQQVTLRCSPISGHKSVSWYQQVLGQGPQFIFQYYEKEERGRGNFPDRFSARQFPNYSSELNVNALLLGDSALYLCASSAGHVGTEAFFGQGTRLTVV.

This clone was seen a handful of times. The V and J genes are TRBV7-2 and TRBJ2-3; TRBD2 matches at 14 bases. The CDR3 loop spans 18 amino acids. After removal of 3 bases from V and 2 bases from J, the junction contained 7 bases not matched to a gene. The germline V gene has CDR1 SGHTA and CDR2 FQGNSA. CDR3 residues: CASSFAGLAGGPTDTQYF. The CDR3 bases are TGTGCCAGCAGCTTCGCCGGACTAGCGGGGGGACCCACAGATACGCAGTATTTT.

The chain joins TRBV18 to TRBJ2-5; possibly TRBD1 for D (6 bases). The CDR3 consists of 16 residues. Germline V gene data show CDR1 as KGHSH and CDR2 as LQKENI. V gave up 6 bases and J gave up 2 bases, with 19 bases separating them. This chain's CDR3 is CASSPRGHDPQETQYF. CDR3 in DNA: TGTGCCAGCTCGCCCCGGGGACACGATCCTCAAGAGACCCAGTACTTC.

The chain is built from TRBV29-1 and TRBJ1-5; D is unclear. The CDR3 loop spans 15 amino acids. Germline loops: CDR1 SQVTM, CDR2 ANQGSEA. Trimming removed 1 base at V and 2 bases at J, with 12 bases between. CDR3 protein: CSVEVSGDGNQPQHF. CDR3 nucleotide sequence: TGCAGCGTTGAAGTTTCCGGGGATGGCAATCAGCCCCAGCATTTT.

The table lists this clone with a few counts. This chain links TRBV7-8 with TRBJ1-5, with 7 bases that match TRBD1. Germline assignment: CDR1 SGHVS and CDR2 FQNEAQ. The CDR3 covers 14 residues. Losses at the gene ends were 2 bases for V and 5 bases for J; bases not matched to a gene: 3. The CDR3 bases are TGTGCCAGCAGCTTAAGACAGGGTGATCAGCCCCAGCATTTT. Encoded protein: CASSLRQGDQPQHF.

The chain is built from TRBV25-1 and TRBJ2-6; maybe TRBD2 (5 bases). Germline V gene data show CDR1 as MGHDK and CDR2 as SYGVNS. The germline V and J ends were trimmed by 4 bases and 2 bases, with 9 bases remaining between them. The CDR3 is 15 amino acids. CDR3 nucleotides: TGTGCCAGCAGTGCCCGGGGTACTGGGGCCAACGTCCTGACTTTC. It translates to CASSARGTGANVLTF.

The chain couples TRBV7-9 to TRBJ1-1; D gene uncertain. This CDR3 contains 15 residues. Between the trimmed V and J ends, which lost 8 bases and 0 bases, there was a span of 16 bases. Germline values: CDR1 SEHNR, CDR2 FQNEAQ (reference sequence). CDR3: CASGLLQTLNTEAFF. The DNA of the CDR3 is TGTGCCAGCGGGCTCCTCCAAACATTGAACACTGAAGCTTTCTTT.

The chain combines TRBV11-3 with TRBJ1-1, with a weak D call TRBD1 (5 bases). Trimming left V 0 bases short and J 5 bases short, with 10 bases between. This CDR3 spans 14 amino acids. Germline values: CDR1 SGHNT, CDR2 YENEEA. The CDR3: CASSLEVGGTEAFF. CDR3 bases: TGTGCCAGCAGCTTAGAGGTTGGGGGGACTGAAGCTTTCTTT.

The chain couples TRBV7-8 to TRBJ1-3; no definite D call. The germline V and J ends were trimmed by 4 bases and 0 bases, with 16 bases remaining between them. Germline-derived CDR1 and CDR2 are SGHVS and FQNEAQ. The CDR3 loop spans 17 amino acids. The CDR3 region has the DNA TGTGCCAGCAGCTCCACTCTCCCCCAAGTCTCTGGAAACACCATATATTTT. Its protein is CASSSTLPQVSGNTIYF.

This clone was seen more than once but under ten times. The DNA for the CDR3 is TGTGCCACTGGACTCGGATGGACTGAAGCTTTCTTT. Amino acid sequence: CATGLGWTEAFF. The chain joins TRBV28 to TRBJ1-1; no firm D call. The CDR3 is 12 amino acids. Trimming took 10 bases from V and 5 from J, leaving 14 bases between them. The germline CDR1 and CDR2 sequences are MDHEN and SYDVKM.